The present T cell receptor (beta chain) was sequenced within a study of T cell repertoires in cytomegalovirus infection. Background on the study: Both CMV infection and a matching HLA type were indicated by public TCR beta signatures. Regarding the study as a whole: People with CMV and the relevant HLA were identified by cumulative public TCR beta family frequency. HLA-C-restricted CMV-specific TCR beta clonotypes were dominant in the ex vivo response.

This clonotype was seen ten or more times. Its antigen remains unidentified. The CDR3 extends over 15 amino acids. Germline V gene lookup returns CDR1 SEHNR and CDR2 FQNEAQ (reference sequence). With 5 bases clipped from V and 1 base from J, the junction kept 3 bases outside the gene matches. TCRdb fed the reads into MiXCR, producing one record per CDR3 protein. This table has 200,000 to 250,000 distinct CDR3 sequences, 10% to 15% appearing once. This sequence originates from a human donor in good health (CMV status not recorded). Some clones in this sample may be carry-over from other donors' samples. Sequenced: PBMCs. The chain combines TRBV7-9 with TRBJ2-1; 9 bases match TRBD2. The CDR3 coding sequence is TGTGCCAGCAGCACTACTAGCGGGTCCTACAATGAGCAGTTCTTC. It is translated as CASSTTSGSYNEQFF.